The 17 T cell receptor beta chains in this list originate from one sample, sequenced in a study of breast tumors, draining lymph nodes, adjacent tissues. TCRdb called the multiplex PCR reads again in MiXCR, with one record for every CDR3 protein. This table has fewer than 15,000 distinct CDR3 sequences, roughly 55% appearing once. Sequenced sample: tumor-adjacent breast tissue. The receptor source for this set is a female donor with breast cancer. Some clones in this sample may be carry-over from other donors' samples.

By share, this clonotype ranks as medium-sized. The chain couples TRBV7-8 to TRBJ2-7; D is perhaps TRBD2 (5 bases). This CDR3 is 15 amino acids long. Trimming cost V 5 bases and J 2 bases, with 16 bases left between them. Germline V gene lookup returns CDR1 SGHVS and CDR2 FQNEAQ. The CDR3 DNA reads TGTGCCAGCAGCCACCTCCGGAGGAGACCCTACGAGCAGTACTTC. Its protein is CASSHLRRRPYEQYF.

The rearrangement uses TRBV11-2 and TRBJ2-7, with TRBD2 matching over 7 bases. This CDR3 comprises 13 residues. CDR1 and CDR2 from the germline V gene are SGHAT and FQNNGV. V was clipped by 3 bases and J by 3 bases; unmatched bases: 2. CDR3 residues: CASSLRGNYEQYF. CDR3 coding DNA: TGTGCCAGCAGCTTGCGGGGGAACTACGAGCAGTACTTC.

The CDR3: CSATPTSGRAMSHNEQFF. Here the CDR3 DNA reads TGCAGTGCTACTCCGACTAGCGGGAGGGCCATGTCCCACAATGAGCAGTTCTTC. The chain employs TRBV20-1 and TRBJ2-1, with 14 bases aligning to TRBD2. After removal of 4 bases from V and 5 bases from J, the junction contained 13 bases not matched to a gene. The V gene's germline CDR1 is DFQATT and CDR2 SNEGSKA (reference sequence). This CDR3 comprises 18 residues.

CDR3 in DNA: TGCAGCGTTGAAGGGACAAGGGGAACCGGGGAGCTGTTTTTT. Protein product: CSVEGTRGTGELFF. The chain joins TRBV29-1 to TRBJ2-2, with D possibly matching TRBD1 (5 bases). The ends were cut back, 1 base at V and 5 bases at J, with 11 bases in the middle. The CDR3 spans 14 residues. The germline gives CDR1 SQVTM, CDR2 ANQGSEA.

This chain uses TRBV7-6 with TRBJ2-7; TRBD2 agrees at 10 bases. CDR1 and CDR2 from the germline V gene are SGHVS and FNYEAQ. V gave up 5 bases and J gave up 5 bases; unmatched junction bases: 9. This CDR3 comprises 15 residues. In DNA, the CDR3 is TGTGCCAGCAGCCTAAGCGGGGGGGCGGGGGACGAGCAGTACTTC. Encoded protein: CASSLSGGAGDEQYF.

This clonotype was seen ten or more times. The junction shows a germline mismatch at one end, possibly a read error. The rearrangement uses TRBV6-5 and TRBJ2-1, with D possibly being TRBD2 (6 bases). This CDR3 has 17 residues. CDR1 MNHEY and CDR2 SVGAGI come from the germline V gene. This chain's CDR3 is CASSHSSSSGLYNEQFF. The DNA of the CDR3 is TGTGCCAGCAGTCACTCGAGTAGTAGCGGCCTATACAATGAGCAGTTCTTC.

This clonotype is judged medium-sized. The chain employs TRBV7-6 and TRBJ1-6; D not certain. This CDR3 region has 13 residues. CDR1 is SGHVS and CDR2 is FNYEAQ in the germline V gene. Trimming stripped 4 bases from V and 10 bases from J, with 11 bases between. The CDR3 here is CASSSVFGSPLHF. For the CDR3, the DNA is TGTGCCAGCAGCTCCGTTTTTGGGTCACCCCTCCACTTT.

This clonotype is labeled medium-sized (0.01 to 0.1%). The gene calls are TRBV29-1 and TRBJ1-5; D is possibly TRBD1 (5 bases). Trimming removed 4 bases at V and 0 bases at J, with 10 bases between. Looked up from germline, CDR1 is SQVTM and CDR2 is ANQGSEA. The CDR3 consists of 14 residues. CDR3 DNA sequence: TGCAGCGTTGCTGAGGGGCTTAGCAATCAGCCCCAGCATTTT. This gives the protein CSVAEGLSNQPQHF.

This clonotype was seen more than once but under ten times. The CDR3 spells CASSLDRLASDTQYF. As DNA, the CDR3 is TGTGCCAGCAGCTTAGATCGGCTAGCCTCAGATACGCAGTATTTT. The gene calls are TRBV11-3 and TRBJ2-3; weak D call: TRBD2 (5 bases). V gave up 0 bases and J gave up 4 bases, with 11 bases separating them. This CDR3 spans 15 amino acids. From germline, CDR1 is SGHNT and CDR2 YENEEA. Variable domain in full (rest from reference TRBV11-3 and TRBJ2-3): EAGVVQSPRYKIIEKKQPVAFWCNPISGHNTLYWYLQNLGQGPELLIRYENEEAVDDSQLPKDRFSAERLKGVDSTLKIQPAELGDSAVYLCASSLDRLASDTQYFGPGTRLTVL.

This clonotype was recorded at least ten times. CDR3 DNA: TGTGCCAGCAGCTGGGGGCTGGCCCGTGACACCGGGGAGCTGTTTTTT. Its translation: CASSWGLARDTGELFF. This chain joins TRBV5-8 and TRBJ2-2; tentatively, D is TRBD1 (6 bases). The germline V gene has CDR1 SGHTS and CDR2 YDEGEE. The CDR3 length is 16 residues. V was trimmed by 3 bases and J by 3 bases, leaving 15 bases between them.

DNA for the CDR3: TGTGCCAGCAGCGTAGACGACAGAACCACAGATACGCAGTATTTT. Amino acid sequence: CASSVDDRTTDTQYF. The chain is built from TRBV9 and TRBJ2-3, with a possible D match to TRBD1 (5 bases). Per germline, CDR1 SGDLS and CDR2 YYNGEE. The CDR3 runs to 15 residues. V was trimmed by 0 bases and J by 2 bases, leaving 10 bases between them.

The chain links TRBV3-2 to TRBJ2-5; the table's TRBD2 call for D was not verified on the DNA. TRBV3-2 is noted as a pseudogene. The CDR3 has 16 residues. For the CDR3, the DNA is TGTGCCAGCAGCCGAGGACTAGCGGGGGGGGGAGAGACCCAGTACTTC. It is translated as CASSRGLAGGGETQYF.

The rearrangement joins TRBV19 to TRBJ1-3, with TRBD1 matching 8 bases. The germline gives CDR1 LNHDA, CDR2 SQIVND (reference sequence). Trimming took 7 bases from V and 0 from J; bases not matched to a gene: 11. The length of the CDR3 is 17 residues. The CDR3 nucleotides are TGTGCCAGTAAGGGGACAGGCGGACCGATCTCTGGAAACACCATATATTTT. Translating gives CASKGTGGPISGNTIYF.

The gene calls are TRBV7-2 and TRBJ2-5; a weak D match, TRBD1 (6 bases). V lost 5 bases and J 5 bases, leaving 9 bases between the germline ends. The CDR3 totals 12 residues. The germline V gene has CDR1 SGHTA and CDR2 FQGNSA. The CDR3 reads CASSAQGETQYF. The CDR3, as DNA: TGTGCCAGCAGCGCGCAGGGGGAGACCCAGTACTTC. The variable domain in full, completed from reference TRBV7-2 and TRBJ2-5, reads GAGVSQSPSNKVTEKGKDVELRCDPISGHTALYWYRQSLGQGLEFLIYFQGNSAPDKSGLPSDRFSAERTGGSVSTLTIQRTQQEDSAVYLCASSAQGETQYFGPGTRLLVL.

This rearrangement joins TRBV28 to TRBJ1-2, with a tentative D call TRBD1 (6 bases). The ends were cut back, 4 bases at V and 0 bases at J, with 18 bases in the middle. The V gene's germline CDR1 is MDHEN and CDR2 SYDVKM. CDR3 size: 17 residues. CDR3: CASSSEQGSLTNYGYTF. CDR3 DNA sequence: TGTGCCAGCAGTTCCGAACAGGGTAGCCTTACTAACTATGGCTACACCTTC.

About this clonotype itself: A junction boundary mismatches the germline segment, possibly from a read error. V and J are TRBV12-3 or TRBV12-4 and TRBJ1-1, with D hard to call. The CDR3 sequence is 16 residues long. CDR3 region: CASSSWAITQNTEAFF. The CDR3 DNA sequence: TGTGCCAGCAGTTCCTGGGCTATCACCCAGAACACTGAAGCCTTCTTT.

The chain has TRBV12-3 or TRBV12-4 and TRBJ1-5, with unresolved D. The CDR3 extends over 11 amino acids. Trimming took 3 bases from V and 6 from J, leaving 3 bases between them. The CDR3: CASSFSQPQHF. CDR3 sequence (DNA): TGTGCCAGCAGTTTTAGTCAGCCCCAGCATTTT.